One and the same sample provided the 21 T cell receptor beta chains below, sequenced in a study of T-cell reconstitution after alpha-beta-depleted transplantation in children. Preparation of the TCRbeta library used unique molecular identifiers. TCRdb re-called the PCR reads through MiXCR, storing one row per CDR3 protein. The repertoire has 700,000 to 950,000 distinct CDR3 sequences, approximately 15% of them found once; the top ten carry approximately 5%. Sequencing used PBMCs, mostly from graft donor cells, obtained 360 days after TCRalphabeta/CD19-depleted stem cell transplant. All receptors come from a male patient between 5 and 17 years old who had a stem cell transplant for acute lymphoblastic leukemia, so the T cells may come from the graft donor.

J is TRBJ2-1 and V is TRBV5-1, with 8 bases that match TRBD2. With 3 bases clipped from V and 4 bases from J, the junction kept 12 bases outside the gene matches. The CDR3 totals 17 residues. CDR1 and CDR2 from the germline V gene are SGHRS and YFSETQ. CDR3 in amino acids: CASSWGLGDTYYNEQFF. The DNA of the CDR3 is TGCGCCAGCAGCTGGGGACTAGGAGACACATATTACAATGAGCAGTTCTTC. Full variable domain (remainder filled in from reference TRBV5-1 and TRBJ2-1): KAGVTQTPRYLIKTRGQQVTLSCSPISGHRSVSWYQQTPGQGLQFLFEYFSETQRNKGNFPGRFSGRQFSNSRSEMNVSTLELGDSALYLCASSWGLGDTYYNEQFFGPGTRLTVL.

This clonotype has a handful of counts. This chain joins TRBV18 and TRBJ2-7, with TRBD2 as a possible D gene (6 bases). The length of the CDR3 is 16 residues. The V end was cut by 5 bases, the J end by 6 bases, with 23 bases between. Germline V gene data show CDR1 as KGHSH and CDR2 as LQKENI. CDR3 in amino acids: CASSTYRDSVRGEQYF. CDR3 bases: TGTGCCAGCTCAACATACCGGGACTCTGTCCGAGGCGAGCAGTACTTC.

The chain has TRBV5-4 and TRBJ2-1; 7 bases line up with TRBD2. In germline, CDR1 is SGHNT, CDR2 YYREEE (reference sequence). The CDR3 consists of 14 residues. The junction had 7 bases not matched to a gene; V was cut back by 7 bases and J by 3 bases. The CDR3 DNA is TGTGCCAGCGGAACTAGCGCTGTCTACAATGAGCAGTTCTTC. Protein sequence: CASGTSAVYNEQFF.

The J gene is TRBJ1-3, the V gene TRBV3-1; D ambiguous. Germline CDR1 is LGHDT and CDR2 is YNNKEL (reference sequence). CDR3 size: 15 residues. Trimming shortened V by 4 bases and J by 2 bases, and 12 bases separated the two germline ends. Here the CDR3 reads CASSPPFLAGNTIYF. DNA of the CDR3: TGTGCCAGCAGCCCACCCTTCTTAGCTGGAAACACCATATATTTT. The full variable domain, in which reference TRBV3-1 and TRBJ1-3 provide the parts outside the CDR3, is DTAVSQTPKYLVTQMGNDKSIKCEQNLGHDTMYWYKQDSKKFLKIMFSYNNKELIINETVPNRFSPKSPDKAHLNLHINSLELGDSAVYFCASSPPFLAGNTIYFGEGSWLTVV.

The chain recombines TRBV20-1 with TRBJ2-5; the match to TRBD2 covers 8 bases. This CDR3 is 13 amino acids long. Germline V gene data show CDR1 as DFQATT and CDR2 as SNEGSKA (reference sequence). V lost 4 bases and J lost 2; bases outside the gene matches: 3. CDR3 nucleotide sequence: TGCAGTGCTATAGCGGGGCTACAAGAGACCCAGTACTTC. Amino acids: CSAIAGLQETQYF.

The chain links TRBV5-1 to TRBJ1-1; D is undetermined. V lost 1 base and J 7 bases, leaving 14 bases between the germline ends. Germline CDR1 is SGHRS and CDR2 is YFSETQ. This CDR3 has 14 amino acids. CDR3: CASSLTRGGLEAFF. The CDR3 DNA follows: TGCGCCAGCAGCTTGACGCGGGGAGGGCTTGAAGCTTTCTTT.

The table lists this clonotype with a few counts. A junction end diverges from the germline sequence, so it may reflect a read error. The CDR3 loop is CASSPHRGPSFNSPLHF. The CDR3 DNA reads TGTGCCAGCAGCCCCCACAGGGGTCCCTCCTTTAATTCACCCCTCCACTTT. The chain carries TRBV7-8 and TRBJ1-6; 7 nucleotides agree with TRBD1. Germline V lookup: CDR1 SGHVS, CDR2 FQNEAQ. The CDR3 length is 17 residues.

The CDR3, as DNA: TGTGCCAGCAGATACGGGTACTCGGGCGAGCAGTACTTC. Its translation: CASRYGYSGEQYF. This rearrangement joins TRBV25-1 to TRBJ2-7; D not resolved. Trimming cost V 6 bases and J 6 bases, with 15 bases left between them. Germline loops: CDR1 MGHDK, CDR2 SYGVNS. The CDR3 contains 13 residues.

A note on this clonotype: A single base separates this from a much larger clone, so it may be a read error. The chain combines TRBV29-1 with TRBJ2-7; TRBD1 is a possible D gene (5 bases). Germline V lookup: CDR1 SQVTM, CDR2 ANQGSEA. This CDR3 is built from 15 residues. The V and J ends lost 0 bases and 1 base respectively, with 13 bases between them. DNA for the CDR3: TGCAGCGTTGAAGACGACCTCAGACAGTCCTACGAGCAGTACTTC. Protein product: CSVEDDLRQSYEQYF.

J is TRBJ2-7 and V is TRBV29-1, with D perhaps matching TRBD1 (6 bases). CDR1 is SQVTM and CDR2 is ANQGSEA in the germline V gene. V shed 0 bases and J shed 4 bases, with 10 bases lying between them. This CDR3 region has 13 residues. CDR3 region: CSVEEQGQYEQYF. The CDR3 DNA sequence: TGCAGCGTTGAAGAACAGGGACAATACGAGCAGTACTTC.

The gene calls are TRBV4-2 and TRBJ2-3, with D hard to call. The CDR3 is made up of 14 amino acids. Germline-derived CDR1 and CDR2 are LGHNA and YNFKEQ. Trimming removed 1 base from V and 2 bases from J, with 7 bases in between. CDR3 residues: CASSQGVLTDTQYF. The CDR3, as DNA: TGTGCCAGCAGCCAAGGGGTACTCACAGATACGCAGTATTTT.

This clonotype was picked up a small number of times. This sequence joins TRBV5-1 and TRBJ2-5; 7 bases map to TRBD1. Germline CDR1 SGHRS, CDR2 YFSETQ. Germline trimming cut 3 bases from V and 0 bases from J; bases unmatched to any gene: 5. This CDR3 is built from 15 residues. The CDR3: CASSWYDRDQETQYF. Written as DNA, the CDR3 is TGCGCCAGCAGCTGGTACGACAGGGACCAAGAGACCCAGTACTTC.

This clonotype is a singleton in its sample. The chain couples TRBV27 to TRBJ2-1; D possibly corresponds to TRBD2 (6 bases). This CDR3 comprises 12 residues. V lost 3 bases and J lost 10, with 10 bases in between. Germline V gene sequence: CDR1 MNHEY, CDR2 SMNVEV (reference sequence). DNA for the CDR3: TGTGCCAGCAGTTTTGTGGCGGGGGAGCAGTTCTTC. Translated: CASSFVAGEQFF.

This clonotype was detected many times. The chain employs TRBV5-1 and TRBJ2-7, with a weak D call TRBD1 (6 bases). V lost 3 bases to trimming and J lost 4 bases, with 11 bases between them. The germline V gene has CDR1 SGHRS and CDR2 YFSETQ. The CDR3 contains 13 residues. The CDR3 nucleotides read TGCGCCAGCAGCTCACCGGACAGATACGAGCAGTACTTC. Residues: CASSSPDRYEQYF.

A few counts support this clonotype. The rearrangement joins TRBV29-1 to TRBJ2-7; D gene ambiguous. This CDR3 has 15 residues. The V gene lost 2 bases and the J gene lost 3 bases, with 17 bases spanning the gap. Germline CDR1 SQVTM, CDR2 ANQGSEA. The CDR3 sequence: CSVEMWAGRHYEQYF. The CDR3 region has the DNA TGCAGCGTTGAAATGTGGGCAGGACGCCACTACGAGCAGTACTTC.

CDR3 sequence reads: CASSQDPNSGWHEQYF. The CDR3 DNA reads TGTGCCAGCAGCCAAGATCCGAACAGTGGGTGGCACGAGCAGTACTTC. V and J are TRBV3-1 and TRBJ2-7; unclear D gene. This CDR3 region has 16 residues. The V end lost 0 bases, the J end lost 5 bases, and 17 bases lay between the germline ends. The V gene's germline CDR1 is LGHDT and CDR2 YNNKEL (reference sequence).

This clonotype turned up a few times. The gene calls are TRBV4-2 and TRBJ2-3, with D unresolved. V was clipped by 8 bases and J by 0 bases, with 6 bases between them. CDR1 and CDR2 from the germline V gene are LGHNA and YNFKEQ. This CDR3 is 12 amino acids long. CDR3 bases: TGTGCCAGCCAACACAGCACAGATACGCAGTATTTT. Amino acids: CASQHSTDTQYF.

Many counts were recorded for this clonotype. The rearrangement uses TRBV29-1 and TRBJ2-2; D is possibly TRBD1 (6 bases). Germline CDR1 SQVTM, CDR2 ANQGSEA. The CDR3 extends over 16 amino acids. CDR3 coding DNA: TGCAGTGCGATACCAATACAGGGTGTTGTCACCGGGGAGCTGTTTTTT. Its translation is CSAIPIQGVVTGELFF.

This clonotype has more than one count but fewer than ten. The chain couples TRBV6-2 or TRBV6-3 to TRBJ1-2; 12 nucleotides line up with TRBD1. Per germline, CDR1 MNHEY and CDR2 SVGEGT. The CDR3 loop spans 15 amino acids. V gave up 4 bases and J gave up 7 bases; unmatched junction bases: 7. The chain's CDR3 is CASSSGDRGRGGYTF. In nucleotides, the CDR3 is TGTGCCAGCAGTTCCGGGGACAGGGGGCGCGGTGGCTACACCTTC.

This sequence joins TRBV2 and TRBJ2-7, with D maybe TRBD1 (5 bases). The CDR3 loop spans 13 amino acids. V was pared by 3 bases and J by 5 bases, with 11 bases between. Germline V CDR1 and CDR2: SNHLY, FYNNEI. The CDR3 spells CASSEGPAHEQYF. Written as DNA, the CDR3 is TGTGCCAGCAGTGAGGGGCCAGCACACGAGCAGTACTTC.

This clonotype was counted a few times. The rearrangement uses TRBV7-9 and TRBJ2-5; no definite D call. The CDR3 extends over 14 amino acids. Between the trimmed V and J ends, which lost 1 base and 3 bases, there was a span of 9 bases. Germline V lookup: CDR1 SEHNR, CDR2 FQNEAQ (reference sequence). The CDR3 DNA is TGTGCCAGCAGCTTAGGCGCGGCCAAAGAGACCCAGTACTTC. Protein sequence: CASSLGAAKETQYF.